These T cell receptor beta chains were read from a single sample in a study of blood T cell repertoires in COVID-19. The method was immunoSEQ multiplex PCR; TCRdb's version includes in-frame clones alone and lacks a portion of them. The sample includes approximately 130,000 clones, 88% of them seen just once. The material sequenced was peripheral blood. The receptors were sampled from a man between 45 and 60 years old with acute or convalescent COVID-19. Both conserved end residues are part of each CDR3. The D gene is left open where the match is weak. Size values are once, few and many counts, or a class for expanded clones, and some rows have none.

clone_size: .; d_call: .; v_call: TRBV6-5; j_call: TRBJ1-1; cdr3_aa: CASSYSTPRTNTEAFF; cdr3_nt: TGTGCCAGCAGTTATAGTACCCCCCGGACTAACACTGAAGCTTTCTTT
clone_size: .; d_call: TRBD1; v_call: TRBV19; j_call: TRBJ1-5; cdr3_aa: CASSGRDRGNQPQHF; cdr3_nt: TGTGCCAGTAGTGGCCGGGACAGGGGAAACCAGCCCCAGCATTTT
clone_size: .; d_call: .; v_call: TRBV5-4; j_call: TRBJ2-2; cdr3_aa: CASSLGGGRTGELFF; cdr3_nt: TGTGCCAGCAGCTTGGGGGGGGGCCGCACCGGGGAGCTGTTTTTT
clone_size: .; d_call: TRBD2; v_call: TRBV24-1; j_call: TRBJ2-1; cdr3_aa: CATSDNSVSGRIGEQFF; cdr3_nt: TGTGCCACCAGTGACAACTCCGTTAGCGGGAGGATCGGTGAGCAGTTCTTC
clone_size: .; d_call: TRBD1; v_call: TRBV7-9; j_call: TRBJ2-5; cdr3_aa: CASSLARGQETQYF; cdr3_nt: TGTGCCAGCAGCTTGGCCAGGGGGCAAGAGACCCAGTACTTC
clone_size: .; d_call: TRBD2; v_call: TRBV15; j_call: TRBJ2-4; cdr3_aa: CATSRGTSGSKNIQYF; cdr3_nt: TGTGCCACCAGCAGGGGGACTAGCGGTTCCAAAAACATTCAGTACTTC
clone_size: .; d_call: .; v_call: TRBV19; j_call: TRBJ1-1; cdr3_aa: CASSTRGSTEAFF; cdr3_nt: TGTGCCAGTAGTACAAGGGGTAGCACTGAAGCTTTCTTT
clone_size: once; d_call: .; v_call: TRBV7-2; j_call: TRBJ2-1; cdr3_aa: CASSSSGRRDFRVEQFF; cdr3_nt: TGTGCCAGCAGCTCCTCCGGCCGGCGGGACTTTCGGGTTGAGCAGTTCTTC
clone_size: .; d_call: TRBD1; v_call: TRBV29-1; j_call: TRBJ2-7; cdr3_aa: CSGGQGGGYEQYF; cdr3_nt: TGCAGCGGAGGACAGGGAGGAGGCTACGAGCAGTACTTC
clone_size: .; d_call: TRBD2; v_call: TRBV27; j_call: TRBJ2-1; cdr3_aa: CASSLGLAGLNEQFF; cdr3_nt: TGTGCCAGCAGTTTGGGACTAGCGGGTCTCAATGAGCAGTTCTTC
clone_size: .; d_call: .; v_call: TRBV2; j_call: TRBJ2-3; cdr3_aa: CASSRVTRSDTQYF; cdr3_nt: TGTGCCAGCAGCCGCGTTACTAGATCAGATACGCAGTATTTT
clone_size: .; d_call: .; v_call: TRBV10-3; j_call: TRBJ2-5; cdr3_aa: CAISESGDGTQYF; cdr3_nt: TGTGCCATCAGTGAGTCCGGGGATGGGACCCAGTACTTC
clone_size: .; d_call: .; v_call: TRBV9; j_call: TRBJ2-7; cdr3_aa: CASSVALQGEQYF; cdr3_nt: TGTGCCAGCAGCGTAGCTTTACAGGGCGAGCAGTACTTC
clone_size: .; d_call: TRBD2; v_call: TRBV7-2; j_call: TRBJ2-1; cdr3_aa: CASSVNSGRARNEQFF; cdr3_nt: TGTGCCAGCAGCGTAAATAGCGGGAGGGCCAGGAATGAGCAGTTCTTC
clone_size: .; d_call: .; v_call: TRBV30; j_call: TRBJ1-5; cdr3_aa: CAWSVATTGQPQHF; cdr3_nt: TGTGCCTGGAGTGTAGCCACAACGGGTCAGCCCCAGCATTTT
clone_size: once; d_call: .; v_call: TRBV21-1; j_call: TRBJ2-7; cdr3_aa: CAKTTGTSGRMSSYEQYF; cdr3_nt: TGTGCCAAAACAACCGGGACTAGCGGGAGGATGAGCTCCTACGAGCAGTACTTC
clone_size: .; d_call: TRBD2; v_call: TRBV18; j_call: TRBJ2-7; cdr3_aa: CASSPPWGGEQYF; cdr3_nt: TGTGCCAGCTCACCACCGTGGGGAGGGGAGCAGTACTTC
clone_size: .; d_call: .; v_call: TRBV7-2; j_call: TRBJ1-3; cdr3_aa: CASSLARVGNTIYF; cdr3_nt: TGTGCCAGCAGCTTAGCCAGGGTCGGAAACACCATATATTTT
clone_size: .; d_call: .; v_call: TRBV5-1; j_call: TRBJ2-1; cdr3_aa: CASSLANRAQNEQFF; cdr3_nt: TGCGCCAGCAGCTTGGCCAACAGGGCCCAAAATGAGCAGTTCTTC
clone_size: .; d_call: .; v_call: TRBV24-1; j_call: TRBJ2-2; cdr3_aa: CATETGNGELFF; cdr3_nt: TGTGCCACCGAGACGGGGAACGGGGAGCTGTTTTTT
clone_size: .; d_call: .; v_call: TRBV6-6; j_call: TRBJ2-2; cdr3_aa: CASSYELVNTGELFF; cdr3_nt: TGTGCCAGCAGTTACGAACTAGTGAACACCGGGGAGCTGTTTTTT
clone_size: .; d_call: .; v_call: TRBV18; j_call: TRBJ2-1; cdr3_aa: CASSPTSWREQFF; cdr3_nt: TGTGCCAGCTCACCGACTAGTTGGCGGGAGCAGTTCTTC
clone_size: .; d_call: .; v_call: TRBV7-2; j_call: TRBJ1-1; cdr3_aa: CASSLDAGTEAFF; cdr3_nt: TGTGCCAGCAGCTTAGATGCGGGTACTGAAGCTTTCTTT
clone_size: .; d_call: .; v_call: TRBV24-1; j_call: TRBJ2-6; cdr3_aa: CATSESRQGGTGANVLTF; cdr3_nt: TGTGCCACCAGTGAATCCCGACAAGGAGGTACTGGGGCCAACGTCCTGACTTTC
clone_size: .; d_call: .; v_call: TRBV12-3/TRBV12-4; j_call: TRBJ2-7; cdr3_aa: CASSSAYEQYF; cdr3_nt: TGTGCCAGCAGCTCCGCCTACGAGCAGTACTTC
clone_size: once; d_call: TRBD2; v_call: TRBV19; j_call: TRBJ2-1; cdr3_aa: CASRRAGGLYEQFF; cdr3_nt: TGTGCCAGTCGTAGGGCGGGAGGTCTCTATGAGCAGTTCTTC
clone_size: .; d_call: .; v_call: TRBV10-1; j_call: TRBJ2-7; cdr3_aa: CASPGLGGSYEQYF; cdr3_nt: TGCGCCAGCCCAGGGTTGGGGGGCTCCTACGAGCAGTACTTC
clone_size: .; d_call: .; v_call: TRBV12-3/TRBV12-4; j_call: TRBJ1-1; cdr3_aa: CASRSNAGTEAFF; cdr3_nt: TGTGCCAGCAGATCAAATGCGGGCACTGAAGCTTTCTTT
clone_size: few; d_call: .; v_call: TRBV5-3; j_call: TRBJ2-7; cdr3_aa: CARSFTREVWSDEQYF; cdr3_nt: TGTGCCAGAAGCTTTACTCGCGAGGTGTGGTCAGACGAGCAGTACTTC
clone_size: .; d_call: .; v_call: TRBV7-5; j_call: TRBJ1-4; cdr3_aa: CVRSPRKSPGQKATNEKLFF; cdr3_nt: TGTGTCAGAAGCCCCCGGAAGTCCCCGGGACAGAAAGCAACTAATGAAAAACTGTTTTTT
clone_size: once; d_call: TRBD1; v_call: TRBV30; j_call: TRBJ1-2; cdr3_aa: CAWSITGGNYGYTF; cdr3_nt: TGTGCCTGGAGTATCACAGGGGGCAACTATGGCTACACCTTC
clone_size: .; d_call: TRBD2; v_call: TRBV11-2; j_call: TRBJ2-1; cdr3_aa: CASSLLLAGEGNEQFF; cdr3_nt: TGTGCCAGCAGCTTACTACTAGCGGGAGAAGGTAATGAGCAGTTCTTC
clone_size: .; d_call: TRBD2; v_call: TRBV6-2/TRBV6-3; j_call: TRBJ2-7; cdr3_aa: CASSYTSGDEQYF; cdr3_nt: TGTGCCAGCAGTTACACTAGCGGCGACGAGCAGTACTTC
clone_size: .; d_call: .; v_call: TRBV27; j_call: TRBJ1-1; cdr3_aa: CASGPTGILSMNTEAFF; cdr3_nt: TGTGCCAGCGGACCAACAGGGATACTCTCCATGAACACTGAAGCTTTCTTT
clone_size: .; d_call: TRBD1; v_call: TRBV6-5; j_call: TRBJ1-2; cdr3_aa: CASSSFGTGADGYTF; cdr3_nt: TGTGCCAGCAGTTCCTTCGGGACAGGGGCAGATGGCTACACCTTC
clone_size: .; d_call: .; v_call: TRBV21-1; j_call: TRBJ1-6; cdr3_aa: CASGNRGTNSPLHF; cdr3_nt: TGTGCCAGCGGGAACAGGGGTACGAATTCACCCCTCCACTTT
clone_size: .; d_call: .; v_call: TRBV29-1; j_call: TRBJ2-5; cdr3_aa: CSSPGSGQETQYF; cdr3_nt: TGCAGCTCGCCGGGGTCGGGACAAGAGACCCAGTACTTC
clone_size: .; d_call: TRBD1; v_call: TRBV19; j_call: TRBJ1-6; cdr3_aa: CASRGTAPALNSPLHF; cdr3_nt: TGTGCCAGTAGAGGGACAGCCCCTGCCCTTAATTCACCCCTCCACTTT
clone_size: once; d_call: TRBD2; v_call: TRBV6-5; j_call: TRBJ2-2; cdr3_aa: CASSYASGNTGELFF; cdr3_nt: TGTGCCAGCAGCTACGCTAGCGGTAACACCGGGGAGCTGTTTTTT
clone_size: once; d_call: .; v_call: TRBV11-2; j_call: TRBJ2-6; cdr3_aa: CASSFTGVISGANVLTF; cdr3_nt: TGTGCCAGCAGCTTTACGGGAGTCATTTCTGGGGCCAACGTCCTGACTTTC
clone_size: .; d_call: TRBD1; v_call: TRBV3-1/TRBV3-2; j_call: TRBJ2-7; cdr3_aa: CASSQAYRGKGYEQYF; cdr3_nt: TGTGCCAGCAGCCAAGCCTACAGGGGCAAAGGCTACGAGCAGTACTTC
clone_size: .; d_call: .; v_call: TRBV6-2/TRBV6-3; j_call: TRBJ1-2; cdr3_aa: CASSYGTDYYGYTF; cdr3_nt: TGTGCCAGCAGTTACGGCACGGACTATTATGGCTACACCTTC
clone_size: .; d_call: TRBD1; v_call: TRBV27; j_call: TRBJ2-5; cdr3_aa: CASSFTRDRTGLETQYF; cdr3_nt: TGTGCCAGCAGTTTCACTCGAGACAGGACAGGGCTGGAGACCCAGTACTTC
clone_size: .; d_call: .; v_call: TRBV9; j_call: TRBJ2-7; cdr3_aa: CASSVLNYPYEQYF; cdr3_nt: TGTGCCAGCAGCGTACTGAACTATCCCTACGAGCAGTACTTC